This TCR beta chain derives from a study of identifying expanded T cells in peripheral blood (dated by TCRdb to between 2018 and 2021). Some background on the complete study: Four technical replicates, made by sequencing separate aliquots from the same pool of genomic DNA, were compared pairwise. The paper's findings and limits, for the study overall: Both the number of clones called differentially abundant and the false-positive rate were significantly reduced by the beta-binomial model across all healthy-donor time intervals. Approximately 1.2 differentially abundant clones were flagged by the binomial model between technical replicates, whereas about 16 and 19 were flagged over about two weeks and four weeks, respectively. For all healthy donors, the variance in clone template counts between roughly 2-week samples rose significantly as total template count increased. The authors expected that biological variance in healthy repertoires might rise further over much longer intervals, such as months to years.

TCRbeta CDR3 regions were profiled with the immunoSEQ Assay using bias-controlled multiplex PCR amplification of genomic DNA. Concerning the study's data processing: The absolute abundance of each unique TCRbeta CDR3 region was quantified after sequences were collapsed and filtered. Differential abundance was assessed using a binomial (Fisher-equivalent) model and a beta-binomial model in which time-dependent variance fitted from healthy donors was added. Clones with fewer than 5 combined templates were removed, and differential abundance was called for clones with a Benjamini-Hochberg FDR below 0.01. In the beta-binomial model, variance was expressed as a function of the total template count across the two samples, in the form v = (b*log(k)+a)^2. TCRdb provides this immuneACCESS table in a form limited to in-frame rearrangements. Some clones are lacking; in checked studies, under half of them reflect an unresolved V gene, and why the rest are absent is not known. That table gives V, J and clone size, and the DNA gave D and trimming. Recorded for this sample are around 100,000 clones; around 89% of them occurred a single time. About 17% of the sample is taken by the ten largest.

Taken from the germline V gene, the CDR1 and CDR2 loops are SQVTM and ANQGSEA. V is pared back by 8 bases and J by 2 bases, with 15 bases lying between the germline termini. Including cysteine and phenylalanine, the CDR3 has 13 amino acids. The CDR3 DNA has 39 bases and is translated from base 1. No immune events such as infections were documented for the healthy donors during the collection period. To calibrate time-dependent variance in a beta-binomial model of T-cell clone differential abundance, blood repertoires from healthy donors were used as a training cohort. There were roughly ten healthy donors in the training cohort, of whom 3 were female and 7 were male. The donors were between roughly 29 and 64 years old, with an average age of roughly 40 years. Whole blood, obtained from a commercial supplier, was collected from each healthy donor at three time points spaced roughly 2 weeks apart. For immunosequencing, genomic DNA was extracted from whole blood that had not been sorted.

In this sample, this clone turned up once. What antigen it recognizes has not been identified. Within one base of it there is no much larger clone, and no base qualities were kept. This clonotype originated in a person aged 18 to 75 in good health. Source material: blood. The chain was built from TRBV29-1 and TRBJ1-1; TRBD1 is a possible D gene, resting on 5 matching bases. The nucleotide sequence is TGCAGCACAGACCAGGGTTCTAACACTGAAGCTTTCTTT. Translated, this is CSTDQGSNTEAFF.